A selection of T cell receptor beta chains follows, all from one sample in a study of OX40 agonist ivuxolimab in advanced cancers. Sequencing used immunoSEQ multiplex PCR; TCRdb keeps in-frame clones, though not all of them. Of roughly 50,000 clones in the sample, approximately 80% were seen once. The input for sequencing was CD4+ or CD8+ T cells sorted from blood, taken in a trial of the OX40 agonist ivuxolimab. These receptors were obtained from an adult with an advanced solid tumor such as melanoma, head and neck, liver or kidney cancer. Both conserved end residues are part of each CDR3. A D gene is named only where the DNA matches it firmly. Where a row states a size, it is once, few, many or the class of an expanded clone; other rows omit it.

TRBD2,TRBV28,.,TRBJ2-1,TGTGCCAGCAGAAGACGAGTTGGATCGGGAGGTCGAATTATAAATGAGCAGTTCTTC,CASRRRVGSGGRIINEQFF
.,TRBV6-4,.,TRBJ1-5,TGTGCCAGCAGTGACTCAGCCCCGGGTTACAATCAGCCCCAGCATTTT,CASSDSAPGYNQPQHF
TRBD2,TRBV5-5,.,TRBJ2-1,TGTGCCAGCAGAAGCGGGGGGTACAATGAGCAGTTCTTC,CASRSGGYNEQFF
TRBD1,TRBV28,.,TRBJ1-1,TGTGCCACCCACTCAGGGACAGCAGATGAAGCTTTCTTT,CATHSGTADEAFF
.,TRBV10-3,.,TRBJ2-7,TGTGCCATCAGTGGTCACAGGGAATCAACCTACGAGCAGTACTTC,CAISGHRESTYEQYF
.,TRBV18,.,TRBJ2-5,TGTGCCAGCTCACCGCGTCTGGAAGAGACCCAGTACTTC,CASSPRLEETQYF
.,TRBV10-1,many,TRBJ2-1,TGCGCCAGCAGTGAGAGGGGGGGGCGTAGTGAGCAGTTCTTC,CASSERGGRSEQFF
.,TRBV6-5,.,TRBJ2-1,TGTGCCAGCAGCCCTTCCAGGGGGGACTACAATGAGCAGTTCTTC,CASSPSRGDYNEQFF
.,TRBV28,.,TRBJ1-6,TGTGCCAGCAGTTTGGACTTTCGGAGTTCACCCCTCCACTTT,CASSLDFRSSPLHF
TRBD2,TRBV29-1,.,TRBJ2-7,TGCAGCGTTACCTCATCATTAGCGGGAGCGAGGTGGGAGCAGTACTTC,CSVTSSLAGARWEQYF
.,TRBV5-4,.,TRBJ2-5,TGTGCCAGCAGCTTCGCAGAGACCCAGTACTTC,CASSFAETQYF
.,TRBV4-2,medium-sized,TRBJ1-3,TGTGCCAGCAGCCAGGGGAAGTCCTCTGGAAACACCATATATTTT,CASSQGKSSGNTIYF
.,TRBV13,.,TRBJ1-1,TGTGCCAGCAGCTTAAGCCCAGGTTGGACTGAAGCTTTCTTT,CASSLSPGWTEAFF
.,TRBV7-2,.,TRBJ1-1,TGTGCCAGCAGCTCCGGGTGGAACACTGAAGCTTTCTTT,CASSSGWNTEAFF
.,TRBV27,.,TRBJ2-1,TGTGCCAGCAGAACTAGGGTTAATGGGGAGCAGTTCTTC,CASRTRVNGEQFF
.,TRBV19,.,TRBJ1-3,TGTGCCAGTAGTATAGAAAACAGCTCTGGAAACACCATATATTTT,CASSIENSSGNTIYF
.,TRBV6-5,.,TRBJ2-1,TGTGCCAGCAGTTCCCAGTCAGACAGCCTAGAGCAGTTCTTC,CASSSQSDSLEQFF
.,TRBV11-2,.,TRBJ1-1,TGTGCCAGCAGCTTGCAGGTGGGCACTGAAGCTTTCTTT,CASSLQVGTEAFF
TRBD2,TRBV2,once,TRBJ2-3,TGTGCCAGCAGAGGAGCGGGGCGCAGCACAGATACGCAGTATTTT,CASRGAGRSTDTQYF
TRBD2,TRBV7-2,.,TRBJ2-1,TGTGCCAGCAGCCCTAAATTCTCGACTAGCGGGAGTCCCTATGAGCAGTTCTTC,CASSPKFSTSGSPYEQFF